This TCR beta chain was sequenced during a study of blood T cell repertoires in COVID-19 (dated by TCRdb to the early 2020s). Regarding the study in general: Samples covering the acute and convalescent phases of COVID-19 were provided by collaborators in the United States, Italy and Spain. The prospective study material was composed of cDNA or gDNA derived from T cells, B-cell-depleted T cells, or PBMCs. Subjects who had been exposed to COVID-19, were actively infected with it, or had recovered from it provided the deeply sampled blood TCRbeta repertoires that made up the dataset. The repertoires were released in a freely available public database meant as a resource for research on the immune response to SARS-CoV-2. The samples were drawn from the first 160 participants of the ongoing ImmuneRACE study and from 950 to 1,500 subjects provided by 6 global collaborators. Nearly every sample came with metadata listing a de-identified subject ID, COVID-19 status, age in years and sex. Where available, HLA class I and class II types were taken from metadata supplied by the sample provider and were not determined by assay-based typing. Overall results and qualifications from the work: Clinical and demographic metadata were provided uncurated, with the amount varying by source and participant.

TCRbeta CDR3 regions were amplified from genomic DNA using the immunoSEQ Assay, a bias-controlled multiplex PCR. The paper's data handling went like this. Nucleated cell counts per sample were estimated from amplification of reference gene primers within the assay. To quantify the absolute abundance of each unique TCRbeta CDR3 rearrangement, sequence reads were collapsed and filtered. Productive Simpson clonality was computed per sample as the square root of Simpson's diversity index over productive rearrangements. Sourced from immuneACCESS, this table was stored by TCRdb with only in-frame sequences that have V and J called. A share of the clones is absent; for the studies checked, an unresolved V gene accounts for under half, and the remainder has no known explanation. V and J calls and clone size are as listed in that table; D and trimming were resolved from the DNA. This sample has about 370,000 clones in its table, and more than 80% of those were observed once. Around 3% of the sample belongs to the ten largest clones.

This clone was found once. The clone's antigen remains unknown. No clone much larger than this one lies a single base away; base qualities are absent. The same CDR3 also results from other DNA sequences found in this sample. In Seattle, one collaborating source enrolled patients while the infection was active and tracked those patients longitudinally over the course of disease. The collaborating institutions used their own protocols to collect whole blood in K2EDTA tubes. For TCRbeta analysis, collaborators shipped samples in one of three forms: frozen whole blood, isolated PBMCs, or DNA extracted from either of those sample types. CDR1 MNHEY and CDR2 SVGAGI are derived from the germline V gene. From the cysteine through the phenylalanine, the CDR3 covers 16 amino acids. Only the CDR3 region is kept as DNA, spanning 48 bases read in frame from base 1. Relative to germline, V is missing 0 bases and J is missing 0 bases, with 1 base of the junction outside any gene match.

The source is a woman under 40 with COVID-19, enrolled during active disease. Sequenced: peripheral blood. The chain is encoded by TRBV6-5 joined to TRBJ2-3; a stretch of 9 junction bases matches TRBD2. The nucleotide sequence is TGTGCCAGCAGTTACTCCCTAGCGGGGAGCACAGATACGCAGTATTTT. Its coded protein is CASSYSLAGSTDTQYF.